One sample yielded the 24 T cell receptor beta chains listed below, sequenced in a study of blood T cells in healthy people across ages. Combining a sample-barcoded 5' primer with a J-beta primer mix, a second PCR ran for about 6 to 11 cycles. TCRdb used MiXCR to reprocess the 5' RACE reads, holding one entry per CDR3 protein. Here the sample spans 650,000 to 1,000,000 distinct CDR3 sequences, around 45% being singletons. Material: blood. The receptors come from a man older than 75 in good health.

J is TRBJ2-3 and V is TRBV12-3 or TRBV12-4; either TRBD1 or TRBD2 may fit D (5 bases each). Deletions cut 6 bases from V and 3 bases from J, with 13 bases between. The CDR3 covers 14 residues. CDR3 sequence (DNA): TGTGCCAGCAGCCGGAGAGGGGAGACAGATACGCAGTATTTT. It is translated as CASSRRGETDTQYF.

The chain uses TRBV27 and TRBJ1-5; 7 bases line up with TRBD1. This CDR3 has 14 residues. With 9 bases clipped from V and 4 bases from J, the junction kept 9 bases outside the gene matches. The germline V gene has CDR1 MNHEY and CDR2 SMNVEV (reference sequence). The CDR3 loop reads CASRDSGKNQPQHF. CDR3 bases: TGTGCCAGTCGGGACAGCGGTAAGAATCAGCCCCAGCATTTT.

This chain links TRBV5-6 with TRBJ1-2; D call uncertain. The germline V and J ends were trimmed by 7 bases and 3 bases, with 7 bases remaining between them. The CDR3 spans 11 residues. Germline values: CDR1 SGHDT, CDR2 YYEEEE. The CDR3 is CASSRYYGYTF. DNA for the CDR3: TGTGCCAGCTCCCGTTACTATGGCTACACCTTC.

Note on this clonotype: A much larger clonotype is one base distant, so this may be a read error. This chain connects TRBV7-2 to TRBJ2-3; no firm D call. Germline-derived CDR1 and CDR2 are SGHTA and FQGNSA. V shed 2 bases and J shed 4 bases, with 4 bases lying between them. This CDR3 region has 12 residues. The CDR3 DNA reads TGTGCCAGCAGCTTATGGTCAGATACGCAGTATTTT. Translation gives CASSLWSDTQYF.

The V and J genes are TRBV7-2 and TRBJ2-5; perhaps TRBD2 as D (6 bases). This CDR3 has 14 amino acids. Germline lookup yields CDR1 SGHTA and CDR2 FQGNSA. V dropped 2 bases and J dropped 6 bases, with 13 bases sitting between them. CDR3 nucleotides: TGTGCCAGCAGCTTACTGTCGGGAGCACAGACCCAGTACTTC. Translating it yields CASSLLSGAQTQYF.

The J gene is TRBJ2-2, the V gene TRBV10-3; maybe TRBD2 (6 bases). Germline V CDR1 and CDR2: ENHRY, SYGVKD. Trimming stripped 2 bases from V and 4 bases from J, with 14 bases between. The length of the CDR3 is 16 residues. CDR3 in DNA: TGTGCCATCAGTGAGAAAACGGGAGAAGTCACCGGGGAGCTGTTTTTT. Translating gives CAISEKTGEVTGELFF.

The chain couples TRBV20-1 to TRBJ2-5; 14 bases fit TRBD2. Per the germline V gene, CDR1 is DFQATT and CDR2 is SNEGSKA (reference sequence). CDR3 length: 13 amino acids. The CDR3 bases are TGCAGCTGCGGGACTAGCGGGAGAGAGACCCAGTACTTC. It yields the protein CSCGTSGRETQYF.

This clonotype was observed once. The V call is TRBV5-1, the J call TRBJ2-5; D gene ambiguous. Germline values: CDR1 SGHRS, CDR2 YFSETQ. The V end lost 4 bases, the J end lost 2 bases, and 12 bases lay between the germline ends. CDR3 size: 14 residues. The CDR3 is CASSARSSQETQYF. The CDR3 region has the DNA TGCGCCAGCAGCGCCCGCAGCTCGCAAGAGACCCAGTACTTC.

This clonotype was counted a few times. V and J are TRBV10-3 and TRBJ1-1; D gene unclear. CDR1 is ENHRY and CDR2 is SYGVKD in the germline V gene. The CDR3 is made up of 12 amino acids. The V gene lost 10 bases and the J gene lost 7 bases, with 16 bases spanning the gap. CDR3 DNA sequence: TGTGCCACCTCGTGGGATAAGTATGAAGCTTTCTTT. Encoded protein: CATSWDKYEAFF.

The V and J genes are TRBV20-1 and TRBJ2-4, with 8 bases identical to TRBD2. Judging by the DNA end, TRBJ2-7 fits better; the J call may be wrong. The CDR3 contains 14 residues. CDR1 and CDR2 from the germline V gene are DFQATT and SNEGSKA (reference sequence). The CDR3 DNA reads as TGCAGTGCTAGACGACTAGCGCGGGGCGGCGAGCAGTACTTC. Its translation is CSARRLARGGEQYF.

This clonotype has just a few counts. The chain carries TRBV12-3 or TRBV12-4 and TRBJ2-7, with TRBD2 matching 14 bases. This CDR3 comprises 14 residues. V gave up 6 bases and J gave up 6 bases; unmatched junction bases: 4. The CDR3 is CASSSGLAGVEQYF. Here the CDR3 DNA reads TGTGCCAGCAGCTCGGGACTAGCGGGAGTCGAGCAGTACTTC.

The CDR3: CASSQVPRGQGIYEQYF. For the CDR3, the DNA is TGTGCCAGCAGCCAAGTGCCGCGGGGACAGGGTATCTACGAGCAGTACTTC. The chain combines TRBV3-1 with TRBJ2-5; 9 positions match TRBD1. The J call may be faulty, since TRBJ2-7 better matches the DNA end. The germline V gene has CDR1 LGHDT and CDR2 YNNKEL (reference sequence). This CDR3 spans 17 amino acids.

The rearrangement joins TRBV10-3 to TRBJ2-7; 10 nucleotides align to TRBD2. Per germline, CDR1 ENHRY and CDR2 SYGVKD. The CDR3 runs to 12 residues. V dropped 6 bases and J dropped 7; count of bases not matched to a gene: 3. The DNA of the CDR3 is TGTGCCATCAGGGGGACTAGCGATGAGCAGTACTTC. This sequence encodes CAIRGTSDEQYF.

The chain uses TRBV7-9 and TRBJ2-1; D remains ambiguous. Trimming removed 5 bases at V and 8 bases at J, with 10 bases between. Germline V gives CDR1 SEHNR, CDR2 FQNEAQ (reference sequence). The length of the CDR3 is 12 residues. The CDR3 sequence is CASSVMAHEQFF. CDR3 in DNA: TGTGCCAGCAGCGTCATGGCGCATGAGCAGTTCTTC.

CDR3 sequence: CASSSTPLWGYTF. The CDR3 region has the DNA TGTGCCAGCAGTTCGACACCACTCTGGGGCTACACCTTC. This rearrangement joins TRBV28 to TRBJ1-2; no clear D. Per germline, CDR1 MDHEN and CDR2 SYDVKM. Trimming cost V 4 bases and J 8 bases, with 14 bases left between them. This CDR3 has 13 residues.

This clonotype was seen a handful of times. The chain is built from TRBV5-1 and TRBJ1-1; D may be TRBD1 (5 bases). This CDR3 spans 14 amino acids. CDR1 SGHRS and CDR2 YFSETQ come from the germline V gene. Trimming removed 2 bases from V and 4 bases from J, with 12 bases in between. The CDR3 DNA follows: TGCGCCAGCAGCTTTGAAGGTGACAGCACTGAAGCTTTCTTT. Its translation: CASSFEGDSTEAFF.

This clonotype has just a few counts. A much more abundant neighbour one base away suggests this may be a read error. The chain joins TRBV7-2 to TRBJ2-5; D is undetermined. CDR1 is SGHTA and CDR2 is FQGNSA in the germline V gene. CDR3 size: 14 residues. V was cut by 5 bases and J by 6 bases, with 16 bases left in between. The CDR3 nucleotides read TGTGCCAGCAGCGTAGTACAGTCTAGTCAGACCCAGTACTTC. Translation gives CASSVVQSSQTQYF. Looking up the rest from reference TRBV7-2 and TRBJ2-5 gives the full variable domain: GAGVSQSPSNKVTEKGKDVELRCDPISGHTALYWYRQSLGQGLEFLIYFQGNSAPDKSGLPSDRFSAERTGGSVSTLTIQRTQQEDSAVYLCASSVVQSSQTQYFGPGTRLLVL.

This clonotype appeared a single time. This rearrangement joins TRBV20-1 to TRBJ2-5; 13 bases align to TRBD2. The J call may be incorrect, as the DNA end agrees better with TRBJ2-7. This CDR3 has 13 amino acids. The germline CDR1 and CDR2 sequences are DFQATT and SNEGSKA (reference sequence). The CDR3 DNA reads as TGCAGTGGACTAGCGGGAGGTCCTCCCGAGCAGTACTTC. Translated, it gives CSGLAGGPPEQYF.

Concerning this clonotype: A much more abundant neighbour one base away suggests this may be a read error. V and J are TRBV3-1 and TRBJ2-7, with D tentatively TRBD2 (6 bases). The CDR3 consists of 16 residues. Germline CDR1 LGHDT, CDR2 YNNKEL (reference sequence). The CDR3 nucleotides are TGTGCCAGCAGCCGCGGGTCTCCGGGAGAAACCTACAAGCAGTACTTC. This translates into CASSRGSPGETYKQYF.

This chain connects TRBV7-2 to TRBJ2-3; 10 bases line up with TRBD2. The ends lost 3 bases at V and 2 bases at J; junction bases unmatched: 5. The CDR3 length is 16 residues. The germline V gene encodes CDR1 SGHTA and CDR2 FQGNSA. The CDR3 region is CASSFSTSGLTDTQYF. As DNA, the CDR3 is TGTGCCAGCAGCTTTTCGACTAGCGGGCTCACAGATACGCAGTATTTT.

The genes are TRBV2 and TRBJ1-1; D uncertain. Trimming took off 4 bases at V and 0 bases at J, with 9 bases between the two ends. This CDR3 is built from 14 residues. From germline, CDR1 is SNHLY and CDR2 FYNNEI. As DNA, the CDR3 is TGTGCCAGCAGTGCTTACGGGGTGAACACTGAAGCTTTCTTT. Translated: CASSAYGVNTEAFF.

A remark on this clonotype: This could be a read error, since a much larger clone is one nucleotide away. The chain has TRBV9 and TRBJ2-5; no clear D gene. Between the trimmed V and J ends, which lost 0 bases and 0 bases, there was a span of 12 bases. The CDR3 consists of 16 residues. The V gene's germline CDR1 is SGDLS and CDR2 YYNGEE. Here the CDR3 reads CASSVGRLANQETQYF. CDR3 nucleotides: TGTGCCAGCAGCGTAGGTAGACTGGCCAACCAAGAGACCCAGTACTTC.

This chain connects TRBV20-1 to TRBJ2-3; possible D gene TRBD1, 6 bases. The CDR3 is 16 amino acids. Germline CDR1 DFQATT, CDR2 SNEGSKA (reference sequence). V was clipped by 3 bases and J by 12 bases, with 28 bases between them. The CDR3 here is CSASVQGADLGGSQYF. The CDR3 coding sequence is TGCAGTGCTAGCGTACAGGGTGCGGACCTGGGTGGGTCCCAGTATTTT.

This clonotype was counted between two and nine times. V and J are TRBV5-1 and TRBJ2-1; D gene unclear. From germline, CDR1 is SGHRS and CDR2 YFSETQ. The CDR3 is made up of 14 amino acids. The V gene lost 4 bases and the J gene lost 3 bases, with 11 bases spanning the gap. The CDR3 DNA reads TGCGCCAGCAGCCGAGAGGCAGGCTACAATGAGCAGTTCTTC. Its translation: CASSREAGYNEQFF.